Sequencing of this T cell receptor (beta chain) was carried out in a study of T cell repertoires in cytomegalovirus infection. Study-level information: Based on public TCR beta signatures, there were indications of CMV infection and of a matching HLA type. Points from the study as a whole: Frequencies of public TCR beta families were cumulated, and this identified carriers of CMV plus the relevant HLA. HLA-C-restricted CMV-specific TCR beta clonotypes were dominant in the ex vivo response.

In its sample, this clonotype was seen a few times. Its matching antigen is unknown. This CDR3 spans 15 amino acids. Germline V CDR1 and CDR2: SGHNT, YENEEA. V dropped 3 bases and J dropped 9; count of bases not matched to a gene: 9. TCRdb analysed the reads with MiXCR anew, one entry per CDR3 protein. The sample lists just under 550,000 distinct CDR3 sequences, approximately 26% occurring once. This receptor was identified in a human donor in good health (CMV status not recorded). Some clones in this sample may be carry-over from other donors' samples. The sample comprised PBMCs. This chain uses TRBV11-3 with TRBJ2-1; 9 bases line up with TRBD2. The CDR3 sequence is CASSLVSGRAVEQFF. CDR3 bases: TGTGCCAGCAGCTTGGTTAGCGGGAGAGCGGTTGAGCAGTTCTTC.